A selection of T cell receptor beta chains follows, all from one sample in a study of beta chain features in type 1 diabetes. Data came from immunoSEQ multiplex PCR; TCRdb stores just in-frame clones and leaves some out. This table holds some 660,000 clones, roughly 13% found once. Sequencing was carried out using naive CD4+ T cells from blood. The source is a man aged 18 to 29 with type 1 diabetes. The CDR3 runs from the conserved cysteine through the conserved F or W. D genes are given only for firm matches. Clone size is given for some rows only: seen once, a few or many times, or a class if the clone is expanded.

TGTGCCAGCAGCTTCTCCGGGACAGGGGCAGGAGATACGCAGTATTTT,CASSFSGTGAGDTQYF,.,TRBV7-2,TRBJ2-3,TRBD1
TGTGCCACTTTGAGGATTTCACTAGGCAATGAGCAGTTCTTC,CATLRISLGNEQFF,few,TRBV7-8,TRBJ2-1,.
TGTGCCAGCAGAGCGGGACCGGTGAACACTGAAGCTTTCTTT,CASRAGPVNTEAFF,.,TRBV28,TRBJ1-1,.
TGTGCCAGCAGCTTTAAACTCCCAGGGGAGACCCAGTACTTC,CASSFKLPGETQYF,.,TRBV5-4,TRBJ2-5,.
TGCGCCGGGGTTGGACCCACAGATACGCAGTATTTT,CAGVGPTDTQYF,few,TRBV29-1,TRBJ2-3,.
TGTGCCAGCAGTGGCCCGGGGCCCAATCAGCCCCAGCATTTT,CASSGPGPNQPQHF,few,TRBV2,TRBJ1-5,.
TGCGCCAGCAGCCCCGCCGGGACAGGGGGCGAGGAAAAACTGTTTTTT,CASSPAGTGGEEKLFF,.,TRBV5-1,TRBJ1-4,TRBD1
TGTGCCTGCCTCTCACGAGACCGCCCATTTCATGAAAAACTGTTTTTT,CACLSRDRPFHEKLFF,.,TRBV30,TRBJ1-4,.
TGTGCCAGCTGCCAAACCCCTGGACAGGCCCAAGAGACCCAGTACTTC,CASCQTPGQAQETQYF,.,TRBV2,TRBJ2-5,TRBD1
TGCGCCAGCAGTGGCCCCGGGACAGGGGCCATCGAGACCCAGTACTTC,CASSGPGTGAIETQYF,.,TRBV10-1,TRBJ2-5,TRBD1
TGTGCCAGCAGTTTACTCGGGACTAGCGGCACAGATACGCAGTATTTT,CASSLLGTSGTDTQYF,.,TRBV5-6,TRBJ2-3,TRBD2
TGTGCCAGCAGCTTGGACTCATCAGTCCCGTTCTTC,CASSLDSSVPFF,few,TRBV5-4,TRBJ2-1,.
TGCGCCAGCAGCCAAGAGAACCTTGCCAATACGCAGTATTTT,CASSQENLANTQYF,few,TRBV4-3,TRBJ2-3,.
TGTGCCAGCAGCCTTGAAAATGAGCAGTTCTTC,CASSLENEQFF,.,TRBV5-6,TRBJ2-1,.
TGTGCCAGCAGCCCACAAGGCGGGGCCCTAGAGACCCAGTACTTC,CASSPQGGALETQYF,.,TRBV7-2,TRBJ2-5,.
TGTGCCAGCAAGGACCCATTCCAAGTCAGGGGCAACATAGCCAAAAACATTCAGTACTTC,CASKDPFQVRGNIAKNIQYF,.,TRBV6-4,TRBJ2-4,.
TGTGCCAGCTCATTGGACCTGGGCCCCACTGAAGCTTTCTTT,CASSLDLGPTEAFF,few,TRBV18,TRBJ1-1,.
TGCGCCAGCAGCTTGGTGCTAGCGGCTAGCACAGATACGCAGTATTTT,CASSLVLAASTDTQYF,.,TRBV5-1,TRBJ2-3,TRBD2
TGCAGCGTTTGGGAAAACCTCCCGGGAGAGCAGTACTTC,CSVWENLPGEQYF,few,TRBV29-1,TRBJ2-7,.
TGTGCCAGCAGCTTTAGGCAGGGGAATTCACCCCTCCACTTT,CASSFRQGNSPLHF,few,TRBV11-2,TRBJ1-6,.
TGTGCCAGCAGCACCCCCGGCCGGACACTCTGGGTGGGAGAGACCCAGTACTTC,CASSTPGRTLWVGETQYF,.,TRBV7-9,TRBJ2-5,.
TGCGCCAGCAGCTTTACCCCCCCTCCAGCAGATACGCAGTATTTT,CASSFTPPPADTQYF,.,TRBV5-1,TRBJ2-3,.
TGTGCCAGCAGCGGGGGCCACGAGCAGTACTTC,CASSGGHEQYF,few,TRBV5-6,TRBJ2-7,.
TGCAGCGTTCCGGGACAGAGCTCCTACAATGAGCAGTTCTTC,CSVPGQSSYNEQFF,.,TRBV29-1,TRBJ2-1,TRBD1
TGTGCCAGCAGCCTTACCGGGACTTTCTACAATGAGCAGTTCTTC,CASSLTGTFYNEQFF,.,TRBV11-2,TRBJ2-1,.
TGTGCCAGTAGTCAGCAGGATGCAACTAATGAAAAACTGTTTTTT,CASSQQDATNEKLFF,.,TRBV19,TRBJ1-4,.
TGTGCCTGGAGTGCCCACGGGATAGGCCACGCGCAGTACTTC,CAWSAHGIGHAQYF,few,TRBV30,TRBJ2-7,.
TGTGCCAGCAGCGTAGATGTGAACACTGAAGCTTTCTTT,CASSVDVNTEAFF,few,TRBV9,TRBJ1-1,.
TGTGCCTGGAGTGGTCTAAACAATGAGCAGTTCTTC,CAWSGLNNEQFF,.,TRBV30,TRBJ2-1,.
TGTGCCAGCAGCGACTCAAACAACTATGGCTACACCTTC,CASSDSNNYGYTF,few,TRBV25-1,TRBJ1-2,.
TGTGCCTGGAGTGTAGGTGGGGTTGGCTACACCTTC,CAWSVGGVGYTF,.,TRBV30,TRBJ1-2,.
TGTGCCAGCGGAACCAATAATTCACCCCTCCACTTT,CASGTNNSPLHF,.,TRBV5-6,TRBJ1-6,.
TGTGCCAGCAGTTACAATAATCAGGGCCGATATGGCTACACCTTC,CASSYNNQGRYGYTF,few,TRBV6-5,TRBJ1-2,.
TGCAGCGTTGTTGGCGGCTACTCCTACAATGAGCAGTTCTTC,CSVVGGYSYNEQFF,few,TRBV29-1,TRBJ2-1,.
TGTGCCAGCAGTGAACAGCTAGGGAACTATGGCTACACCTTC,CASSEQLGNYGYTF,few,TRBV2,TRBJ1-2,.
TGTGCCAGCAGTTCTGGACTAGCGAGCTCCTACAATGAGCAGTTCTTC,CASSSGLASSYNEQFF,few,TRBV28,TRBJ2-1,TRBD2
TGTGCCAGCAGTGTGATATGGGGCCAAGAGACCCAGTACTTC,CASSVIWGQETQYF,.,TRBV14,TRBJ2-5,.
TGCGCCAGCAGCTTGGAAGGGCTCGGCGACTATGGCTACACCTTC,CASSLEGLGDYGYTF,.,TRBV5-1,TRBJ1-2,.
TGTGCCTGGTGCCCACAAGAGACCCAGTACTTC,CAWCPQETQYF,.,TRBV30,TRBJ2-5,.
TGTGCCAGCAGTGAGACAGGGTCACCTCAGCCCCAGCATTTT,CASSETGSPQPQHF,.,TRBV25-1,TRBJ1-5,TRBD1
TGTGCCAGCTCACCAAAGAACTCTGGGGCCAACGTCCTGACTTTC,CASSPKNSGANVLTF,.,TRBV18,TRBJ2-6,.
TGTGCCAGCAGCATACCGACAGGGTGGACCGGGGAGCTGTTTTTT,CASSIPTGWTGELFF,few,TRBV7-6,TRBJ2-2,TRBD1
TGTGCCAGCAGAACTGGAAGGTTATATGGCTACACCTTC,CASRTGRLYGYTF,.,TRBV2,TRBJ1-2,.
TGTGCCTGGAGTGTGCGGCAGCCGGTCCTCCCCACCTTC,CAWSVRQPVLPTF,few,TRBV30,TRBJ1-2,.
TGTGCCAGCACCGGGACAGCCAACACTGAAGCTTTCTTT,CASTGTANTEAFF,.,TRBV6-1,TRBJ1-1,TRBD1
TGTGCCAGCAGCGCAGGGTTGTCTGGAAACACCATATATTTT,CASSAGLSGNTIYF,few,TRBV7-2,TRBJ1-3,.